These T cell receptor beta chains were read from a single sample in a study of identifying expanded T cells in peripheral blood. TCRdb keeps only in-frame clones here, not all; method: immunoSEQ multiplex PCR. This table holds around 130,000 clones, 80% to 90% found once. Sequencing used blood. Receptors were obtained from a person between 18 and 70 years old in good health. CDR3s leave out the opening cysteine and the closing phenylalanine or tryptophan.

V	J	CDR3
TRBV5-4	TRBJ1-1	ASSWAGEPVEAF
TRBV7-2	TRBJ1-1	ASSFGVIEAF
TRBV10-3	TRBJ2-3	AISDLVAETTSTDTQY
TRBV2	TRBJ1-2	ASSDPQSYPYGYT
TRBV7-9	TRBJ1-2	ASIPPTYGYT
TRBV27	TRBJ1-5	ASKPGQGYQPQH
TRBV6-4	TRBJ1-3	ASSESSSGNTIY
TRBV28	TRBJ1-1	ASSFSGGNTEAF
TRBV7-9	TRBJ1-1	ASSLTRNTEAF
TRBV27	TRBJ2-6	ASSFSSPHPSGANVLT
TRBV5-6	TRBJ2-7	ASSLRHEQY
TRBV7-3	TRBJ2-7	ASSLGRSNYEQY
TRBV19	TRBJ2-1	ASSIGGYNEQF
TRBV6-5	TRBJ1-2	ASSYSGQGGYT
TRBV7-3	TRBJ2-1	ASSSPNQGPEQF
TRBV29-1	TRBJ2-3	SVGGQGATDTQY
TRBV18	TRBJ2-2	ASSPPGPALGELF
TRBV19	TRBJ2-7	ASSIRDYEQY
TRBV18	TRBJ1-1	ASSERRLKNTEAF
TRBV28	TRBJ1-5	ASKVTWDQPQH
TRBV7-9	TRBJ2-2	ASSLHDPNTGELF
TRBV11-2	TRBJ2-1	ASSRQDNEQF
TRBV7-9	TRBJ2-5	ASSLAGKETQY
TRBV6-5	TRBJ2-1	ASSPDSRHNEQF
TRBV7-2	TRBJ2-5	ASSLVGETQY
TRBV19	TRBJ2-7	ASSAQGAYEQY
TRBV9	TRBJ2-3	ASSVAAAGGHTDTQY
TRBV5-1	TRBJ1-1	ASSLMGMEAF
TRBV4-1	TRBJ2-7	ASSQLQDVEQY
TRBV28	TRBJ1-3	ASSLMAPDSHSGNTIY
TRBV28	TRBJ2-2	ASKSGQGPTGELF
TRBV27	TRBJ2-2	ASNEVGKRGARELF
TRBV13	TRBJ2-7	ASSPGAGGYEQY
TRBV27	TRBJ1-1	ASSFSGTGFAEAF
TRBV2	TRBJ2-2	ASSVSVLTGELF
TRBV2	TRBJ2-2	ASSLAAGATGELF
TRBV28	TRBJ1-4	ASSSPRAAPTNEKLF
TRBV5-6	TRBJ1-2	ASSTGGYGYT
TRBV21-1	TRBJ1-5	ASSKVDGYSNQPQH
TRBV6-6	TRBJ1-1	ASSYRGVDTEAF
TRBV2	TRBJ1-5	ASNTQGVNQPQH
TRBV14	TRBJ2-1	ASSLLASYNEQF
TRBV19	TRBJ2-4	ASTQGTLEDLAKNIQY
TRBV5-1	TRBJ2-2	ASSVGLAGNTGELF
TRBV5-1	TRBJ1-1	ASSLVGTEAF
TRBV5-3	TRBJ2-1	ARSLRGYNYNEQF
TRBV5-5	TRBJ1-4	ASSLVEVRNEKLF
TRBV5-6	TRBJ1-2	ASSQQGNYGYT
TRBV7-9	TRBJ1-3	ASSPTPLAGSGNTIY
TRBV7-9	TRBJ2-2	ASSLALGTGNTGELF
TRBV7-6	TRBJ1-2	ASSPDGNYGYT
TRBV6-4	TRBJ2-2	ASRVAGGTGELF
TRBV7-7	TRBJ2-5	ASSLGVGGQETQY
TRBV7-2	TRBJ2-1	ASSLRSGFNEQF
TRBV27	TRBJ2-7	ASRGRTSGGQKLEQY
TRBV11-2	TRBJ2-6	ASSFGGPLSGANVLT
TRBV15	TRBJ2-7	ATSTTPPETYEQY